Presented here are 15 T cell receptor beta chains from one specimen sequenced in a study of chemoradiotherapy in HPV16-positive cancers. Assay used: immunoSEQ multiplex PCR; TCRdb lists only in-frame clones, some missing. Among over 800 clones listed, 80% to 95% were seen once. The sequenced sample was tumor tissue, obtained from a patient who underwent chemoradiotherapy. Receptors originate from a human donor with HPV-associated anogenital cancer.

The chain links TRBV25-1 to TRBJ2-5; the D gene is possibly TRBD2 (5 bases). The CDR3 extends over 12 amino acids. The germline V and J ends were trimmed by 7 bases and 4 bases, with 10 bases remaining between them. Germline assignment: CDR1 MGHDK and CDR2 SYGVNS. The CDR3 nucleotides read TGTGCCAGCATTTCACGGGGAGAGACCCAGTACTTC. This gives the protein CASISRGETQYF.

This chain uses TRBV4-1 with TRBJ2-5, with 10 positions matching TRBD2. The junction had 12 bases not matched to a gene; V was cut back by 0 bases and J by 5 bases. This CDR3 is 18 amino acids long. Germline CDR1 reads MGHRA; CDR2 reads YSYEKL. CDR3 sequence reads: CASSQDLWNSGGMETQYF. CDR3 nucleotides: TGCGCCAGCAGCCAAGATCTTTGGAATAGCGGGGGGATGGAGACCCAGTACTTC.

The CDR3 DNA follows: TGTGCCAGCAGTTTATGGACTGGTCAGAATGAGCAGTTCTTC. Its translation is CASSLWTGQNEQFF. The rearrangement joins TRBV27 to TRBJ2-1; D is perhaps TRBD2 (5 bases). Germline assignment: CDR1 MNHEY and CDR2 SMNVEV (reference sequence). V dropped 1 base and J dropped 7 bases, with 11 bases sitting between them. CDR3 length: 14 amino acids.

This chain uses TRBV7-9 with TRBJ1-4; D is undetermined. CDR1 SEHNR and CDR2 FQNEAQ come from the germline V gene (reference sequence). Trimming pared 3 bases from V and 1 base from J, leaving 12 bases between. The CDR3 consists of 16 residues. DNA of the CDR3: TGTGCCAGCAGCTTCTTCGATGCGCGAACTAATGAAAAACTGTTTTTT. This sequence encodes CASSFFDARTNEKLFF.

This chain joins TRBV30 and TRBJ1-2; 7 bases fit TRBD1. This CDR3 spans 16 amino acids. From germline, CDR1 is GTSNPN and CDR2 SVGIG (reference sequence). Unmatched junction bases numbered 12, after V lost 0 bases and J lost 5 bases. Written as DNA, the CDR3 is TGTGCCTGGAGTGTAACCCGGACAGGCGGAGGGTATGGCTACACCTTC. The encoded protein is CAWSVTRTGGGYGYTF.

The rearrangement joins TRBV7-6 to TRBJ2-2; a possible D gene is TRBD2 (5 bases). Germline CDR1 is SGHVS and CDR2 is FNYEAQ. The CDR3 consists of 15 residues. Trimming shortened V by 5 bases and J by 3 bases, and 13 bases separated the two germline ends. The CDR3 loop reads CASSLGLDYTGELFF. DNA for the CDR3: TGTGCCAGCAGCCTAGGACTGGACTACACCGGGGAGCTGTTTTTT.

The rearrangement uses TRBV5-1 and TRBJ2-5; a weak D match, TRBD2 (6 bases). V was clipped by 0 bases and J by 4 bases, with 10 bases between them. CDR3 length: 14 residues. CDR1 and CDR2 (germline): SGHRS, YFSETQ. CDR3 region: CASSLGRGRETQYF. The CDR3 nucleotides are TGCGCCAGCAGCTTGGGGAGGGGTCGAGAGACCCAGTACTTC.

This chain links TRBV6-1 with TRBJ2-5, with D possibly TRBD2 on 6 matching bases. CDR1 is MNHNS and CDR2 is SASEGT in the germline V gene. Trimming cost V 4 bases and J 5 bases, with 17 bases left between them. The CDR3 spans 15 residues. For the CDR3, the DNA is TGTGCCAGCAGTGCCTCGGACGGGGGATCGGAGACCCAGTACTTC. It translates to CASSASDGGSETQYF.

The chain carries TRBV5-1 and TRBJ1-1; the D gene is possibly TRBD1 (6 bases). The CDR3 is 16 residues long. Germline CDR1 SGHRS, CDR2 YFSETQ. Trimming removed 1 base at V and 0 bases at J, with 13 bases between. The CDR3 bases are TGCGCCAGCAGCTTGATGGCAGGGGAAATGAACACTGAAGCTTTCTTT. Translating gives CASSLMAGEMNTEAFF.

This chain uses TRBV6-5 with TRBJ1-2; the match to TRBD1 covers 10 bases. In germline, CDR1 is MNHEY, CDR2 SVGAGI. V was pared by 6 bases and J by 4 bases, with 8 bases of the junction left unmatched. There are 15 residues in the CDR3. The CDR3 spells CASSRDRGTSYGYTF. In DNA, the CDR3 is TGTGCCAGCAGCCGGGACAGGGGAACTTCCTATGGCTACACCTTC.

The chain combines TRBV19 with TRBJ2-1, with 12 positions matching TRBD2. The CDR3 has 14 amino acids. Germline CDR1 reads LNHDA; CDR2 reads SQIVND (reference sequence). The V and J ends lost 4 bases and 6 bases, in that order; junction bases with no gene match: 1. Here the CDR3 DNA reads TGTGCCAGTAGTACACTAGCGGGAGGCAATGAGCAGTTCTTC. Translation: CASSTLAGGNEQFF.

This CDR3 is CASSGTGWRETQYF. For the CDR3, the DNA is TGTGCCAGCAGTGGGACAGGGTGGAGAGAGACCCAGTACTTC. This chain uses TRBV2 with TRBJ2-5; 8 nucleotides align to TRBD1. V gave up 4 bases and J gave up 4 bases; unmatched junction bases: 5. The germline CDR1 and CDR2 sequences are SNHLY and FYNNEI. The CDR3 length is 14 residues.

The J gene is TRBJ2-5, the V gene TRBV6-1, with D perhaps TRBD1 or TRBD2 (5 bases each). Trimming shortened V by 6 bases and J by 2 bases, and 13 bases separated the two germline ends. The CDR3 totals 14 residues. From germline, CDR1 is MNHNS and CDR2 SASEGT. CDR3 in DNA: TGTGCCAGCAGAATAACTAGGGGTCAAGAGACCCAGTACTTC. This translates into CASRITRGQETQYF.

J is TRBJ2-2 and V is TRBV6-4; no definite D call. Germline CDR1 reads MRHNA; CDR2 reads SNTAGT. V was shortened by 4 bases and J by 0 bases, with 3 bases between the two germline ends. The CDR3 length is 13 residues. The CDR3 DNA reads TGTGCCAGCAGTGCTGCGAACACCGGGGAGCTGTTTTTT. Translating it yields CASSAANTGELFF.

The chain carries TRBV28 and TRBJ2-7; D gene unclear. The CDR3 has 14 amino acids. CDR1 MDHEN and CDR2 SYDVKM come from the germline V gene. The ends were cut back, 6 bases at V and 0 bases at J, with 12 bases in the middle. CDR3 bases: TGTGCCAGCAGGCGACCACAGTCCTCCTACGAGCAGTACTTC. It specifies CASRRPQSSYEQYF.